This record concerns one T cell receptor beta chain sequence. Base-call qualities are not available, and no considerably larger clone is one nucleotide away. This record belongs to a study of T cells after yellow fever vaccination (dated by TCRdb to about 2019). Looking at the study overall: Using CD3, CD45RA, CCR7 and CD95 staining, memory subsets (EM, EMRA, CM and Tscm) were sorted on a BD FACS Aria III. The SMART-Seq v4 Ultra Low Input RNA kit was used to prepare libraries from fractions with low cell numbers. To follow T-cell clones before and after primary and booster YFV17D yellow fever vaccination, bulk TCR alpha and beta repertoires were sequenced over time. Two healthy male donors made up the cohort, one aged 18 to 29 years and the other aged 30 to 40 years. Blood samples were taken at several timepoints before and after primary and secondary immunization, and bulk PBMC replicates and cell subsets were isolated. Memory subsets were sorted on days 0, 15 and 45 and at 18 months after primary vaccination, and on days 0, 15 and 45 after the 30-year booster. Findings and caveats that apply to the study as a whole: On day 0, almost all vaccine-responding clonotypes were found to be below detection in the sorted memory subsets. The secondary T-cell response was weaker than the primary response but faster, peaking on day 5 instead of day 15. Most clones expanded after primary vaccination were re-detected after the booster (almost 98% of CD4 and roughly 87% of CD8), suggesting broad memory maintenance. Because only a couple of donors were included in the study, the extent to which the findings can be generalized is limited. A small fraction of clonotypes showed up in both the CD4 and CD8 compartments, probably as a result of convergent recombination. Computational filtering was needed because FACS-sorted repertoires could contain abundant contaminating clonotypes from the bulk population.

The intended sense of this specimen's treatment or condition label: live attenuated yellow fever vaccine strain. PBMCs were isolated from peripheral blood using a standard Ficoll-Paque protocol. RNA from sorted memory subsets was extracted with the RNeasy Micro Kit. CDR1 and CDR2, per the germline V gene, are MNHEY and SVGAGI. Reading from cysteine to phenylalanine, the CDR3 counts 15 amino acids. The kept DNA is CDR3 alone, 45 bases in frame from the first base. V loses 0 bases, J loses 3 bases, and the germline ends lie 12 bases apart. This sample was sequenced with an Illumina NovaSeq 6000. TCR cDNA was made using 5'RACE template switching, a step that added a universal primer site and unique molecular identifiers. Priming of cDNA synthesis was performed from both the TCR alpha and TCR beta constant segments. Two PCR steps were used to amplify libraries, with sample barcodes and sequencing adapters being added in the second step. Sequencing of libraries was performed on Illumina HiSeq 2500 (2x100 bp) or NovaSeq (2x150 bp). Per the source publication's procedure: Demultiplexing of reads and collapsing into UMI consensus sequences were performed with MIGEC, and V(D)J alignment was carried out with MiXCR. Clonotypes responding to the vaccine were identified with edgeR on replicate PBMC samples, with the criteria of FDR below 0.01 and a log2 fold change above 5 up to day 15. CD4 or CD8 identity was assigned to each bulk clonotype according to whether the clonotype was present at higher abundance in the sequenced CD4 repertoire or the sequenced CD8 repertoire. To estimate the distribution of each clone across memory phenotypes, clonotype frequencies in memory subsets were weighted by FACS-sorted cell numbers. TCRdb itself trimmed the public reads at Q25 with fastp, ran MiXCR and retained productive beta chains. Duplicate CDR3 protein sequences are folded into a single record with the most common DNA and genes. The V and J calls, along with clone size, are taken from TCRdb and not from the paper's own processing. The table for this sample lists roughly 28,000 distinct CDR3 sequences; 4% to 5.5% of them were counted only once. 35% to 45% of the sample comes from the top ten.

The chain uses TRBV6-5 and TRBJ2-7; matching of 6 bases hints at TRBD1 as the D gene. The receptor was isolated from a man between 18 and 29 years old who received the YFV17D yellow fever vaccine. The starting material was PBMCs, either bulk or a sorted T-cell subset (CD4+, CD8+, memory, or dextramer-sorted; not recorded which), obtained on the day of the yellow fever booster vaccination. The CDR3 reads as follows: CASSYSLRGHYEQYF. At the DNA level, the sequence is TGTGCCAGCAGTTACTCGCTTCGGGGACACTACGAGCAGTACTTC.